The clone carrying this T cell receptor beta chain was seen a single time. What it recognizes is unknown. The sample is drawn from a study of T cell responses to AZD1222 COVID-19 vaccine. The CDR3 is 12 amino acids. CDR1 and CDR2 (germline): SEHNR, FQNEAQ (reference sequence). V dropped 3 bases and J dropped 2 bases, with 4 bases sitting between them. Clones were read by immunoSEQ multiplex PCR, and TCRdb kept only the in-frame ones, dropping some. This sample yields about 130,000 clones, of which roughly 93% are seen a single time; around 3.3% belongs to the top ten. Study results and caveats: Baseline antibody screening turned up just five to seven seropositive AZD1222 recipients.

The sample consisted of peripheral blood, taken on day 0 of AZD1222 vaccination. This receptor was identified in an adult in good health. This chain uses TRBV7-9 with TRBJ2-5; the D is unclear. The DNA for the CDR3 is TGTGCCAGCAGCTTCGGTCAAGAGACCCAGTACTTC. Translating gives CASSFGQETQYF.